This T cell receptor beta chain was recovered during a study of blood T cell repertoires in COVID-19. Study background: The samples span acute and convalescent COVID-19 from the United States, Italy and Spain. T cells, B-cell-depleted T cells, or PBMCs provided the cDNA or gDNA that served as material.

The germline V gene has CDR1 SGHAT and CDR2 FQNNGV. The CDR3 covers 14 residues. V shed 4 bases and J shed 0 bases, with 6 bases lying between them. Sequencing was performed with immunoSEQ multiplex PCR; in TCRdb, only in-frame clones are kept and a portion is missing. In the table there are about 130,000 clones, over 70% of which are singletons. This clone was counted only a few times. The sequence came from a man older than 75 with acute or convalescent COVID-19. This chain connects TRBV11-2 to TRBJ2-2; unclear D gene. The specimen was peripheral blood. CDR3 coding DNA: TGTGCCAGCAGCTATTCAACGAACACCGGGGAGCTGTTTTTT. Residues: CASSYSTNTGELFF.